This note documents a single T cell receptor (beta chain) sequence. These data originate in a study of blood T cells in healthy people across ages. Trimming at V came to 4 bases and at J to 7 bases, leaving 13 bases not matched to a gene. This CDR3 has 16 amino acids. The germline V gene has CDR1 LGHDT and CDR2 YNNKEL (reference sequence). The authors ran a second PCR of about 6 to 11 cycles using a sample-barcoded 5' primer and a J-beta primer mix. TCRdb analysed the 5' RACE reads with MiXCR anew, one entry per CDR3 protein. The data contain roughly 1 million distinct CDR3 sequences, around 25% of them singletons. These data were also filed under a second study, of T cells of mothers and their children.

The receptor's source is a girl aged 2 to 9 in good health. The sample was blood. The V gene is TRBV3-1, the J gene TRBJ1-5; 7 bases map to TRBD1. The CDR3: CASSPHPGGPGQPQHF. CDR3 DNA: TGTGCCAGCAGCCCCCACCCAGGGGGGCCGGGGCAGCCCCAGCATTTT.